The rows below give T cell receptor beta chains drawn from one sample of a study of blood T cell repertoires in COVID-19. Sequenced by immunoSEQ multiplex PCR; TCRdb stores in-frame clones only, minus some. The sample has about 370,000 clones, 70% to 90% seen once. Sequenced: peripheral blood. The receptors derive from a woman aged 25 to 39 with COVID-19, enrolled during active disease. Both conserved end residues are part of each CDR3. The D gene is left open where the match is weak. Size is omitted from some rows. Given values are once, few, many or a class for expanded clones.

D gene | J gene | V gene | clone size | CDR3 protein | CDR3 DNA
. | TRBJ1-6 | TRBV5-1 | . | CASSLDGRINSPLHF | TGCGCCAGCAGCTTGGATGGGAGAATTAATTCACCCCTCCACTTT
TRBD1 | TRBJ1-5 | TRBV2 | . | CASRMTGNQPQHF | TGTGCCAGCAGGATGACAGGGAATCAGCCCCAGCATTTT
TRBD1 | TRBJ2-3 | TRBV5-4 | . | CASSVDRGSSDTQYF | TGTGCCAGCAGCGTCGACAGGGGATCATCAGATACGCAGTATTTT
TRBD2 | TRBJ2-2 | TRBV4-3 | . | CASSQEKGSGRTNTGELFF | TGCGCCAGCAGCCAAGAGAAAGGTAGCGGGAGGACTAACACCGGGGAGCTGTTTTTT
TRBD2 | TRBJ2-7 | TRBV7-6 | few | CASSLTPSGRAGSYEQYF | TGTGCCAGCAGCCTCACGCCTAGCGGGAGGGCCGGCTCCTACGAGCAGTACTTC
TRBD2 | TRBJ2-2 | TRBV4-2 | . | CASSQGLAGGPGTGELFF | TGTGCCAGCAGCCAGGGACTAGCGGGAGGGCCGGGCACCGGGGAGCTGTTTTTT
TRBD1 | TRBJ1-2 | TRBV20-1 | . | CSAKRQGGYTF | TGCAGTGCTAAACGACAGGGTGGCTACACCTTC
TRBD2 | TRBJ2-4 | TRBV2 | . | CASSLGLAGGNIQYF | TGTGCCAGCAGTTTGGGACTAGCGGGAGGAAACATTCAGTACTTC
TRBD2 | TRBJ2-7 | TRBV5-6 | once | CASSPRILAGGGEQYF | TGTGCCAGCAGCCCCCGAATACTAGCGGGAGGGGGCGAGCAGTACTTC
. | TRBJ2-7 | TRBV4-1 | . | CASSQVPGGEQYF | TGCGCCAGCAGCCAAGTTCCGGGTGGCGAGCAGTACTTC
. | TRBJ2-1 | TRBV7-8 | . | CASSPPGDNEQFF | TGTGCCAGCAGCCCGCCCGGGGACAATGAGCAGTTCTTC
. | TRBJ1-3 | TRBV10-1 | . | CAGNQGVSGNTIYF | TGCGCCGGGAACCAGGGCGTCTCTGGAAACACCATATATTTT
TRBD1 | TRBJ1-2 | TRBV28 | . | CARKTGGQYYGYTF | TGTGCCCGTAAGACAGGGGGCCAGTACTATGGCTACACCTTC
. | TRBJ2-7 | TRBV5-4 | . | CASTSGDSYEQYF | TGTGCCAGCACCTCAGGGGACTCCTACGAGCAGTACTTC
TRBD1 | TRBJ2-7 | TRBV2 | . | CASATGASYEQYF | TGTGCCAGCGCGACAGGGGCATCCTACGAGCAGTACTTC
TRBD1 | TRBJ1-4 | TRBV27 | . | CASKPRGAFNEKLFF | TGTGCCAGCAAACCCAGGGGGGCTTTTAATGAAAAACTGTTTTTT
TRBD2 | TRBJ2-7 | TRBV7-9 | . | CASSPGLAETYEQYF | TGTGCCAGCAGCCCGGGACTAGCGGAGACCTACGAGCAGTACTTC
. | TRBJ1-4 | TRBV3-1/TRBV3-2 | . | CASSQQATNEKLFF | TGTGCCAGCAGCCAACAGGCAACTAATGAAAAACTGTTTTTT
. | TRBJ1-2 | TRBV29-1 | . | CSVVADYYGYTF | TGCAGCGTTGTGGCGGATTACTATGGCTACACCTTC
TRBD2 | TRBJ2-7 | TRBV2 | . | CASRVEAGGGHEQYF | TGTGCCAGCAGGGTCGAGGCGGGAGGGGGCCACGAGCAGTACTTC
. | TRBJ2-7 | TRBV6-5 | few | CASTGSWHEQYF | TGTGCCAGCACTGGGAGTTGGCACGAGCAGTACTTC
. | TRBJ2-3 | TRBV11-1 | . | CASSPPRRLNTDTQYF | TGTGCCAGCAGCCCACCACGGAGGTTAAACACAGATACGCAGTATTTT
TRBD2 | TRBJ2-7 | TRBV24-1 | . | CATSESSGTSGFYEQYF | TGTGCCACCAGTGAATCATCCGGGACTAGCGGGTTCTACGAGCAGTACTTC
TRBD2 | TRBJ2-4 | TRBV7-2 | . | CASSLEGLAGVGAKNIQYF | TGTGCCAGCAGCTTAGAGGGACTAGCGGGAGTGGGGGCCAAAAACATTCAGTACTTC